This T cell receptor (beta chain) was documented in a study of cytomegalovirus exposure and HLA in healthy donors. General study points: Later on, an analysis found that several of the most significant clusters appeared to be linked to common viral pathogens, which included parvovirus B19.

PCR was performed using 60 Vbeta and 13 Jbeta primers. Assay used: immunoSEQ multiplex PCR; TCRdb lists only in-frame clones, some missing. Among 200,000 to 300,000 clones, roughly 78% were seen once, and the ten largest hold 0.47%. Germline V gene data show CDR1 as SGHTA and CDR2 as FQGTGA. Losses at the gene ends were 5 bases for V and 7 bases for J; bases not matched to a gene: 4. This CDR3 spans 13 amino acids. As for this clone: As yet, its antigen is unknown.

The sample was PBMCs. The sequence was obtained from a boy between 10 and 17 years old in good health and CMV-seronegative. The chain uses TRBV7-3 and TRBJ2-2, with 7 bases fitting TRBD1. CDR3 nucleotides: TGTGCCAGCAGCAACAGGGGTATCGGGGAGCTGTTTTTT. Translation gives CASSNRGIGELFF.